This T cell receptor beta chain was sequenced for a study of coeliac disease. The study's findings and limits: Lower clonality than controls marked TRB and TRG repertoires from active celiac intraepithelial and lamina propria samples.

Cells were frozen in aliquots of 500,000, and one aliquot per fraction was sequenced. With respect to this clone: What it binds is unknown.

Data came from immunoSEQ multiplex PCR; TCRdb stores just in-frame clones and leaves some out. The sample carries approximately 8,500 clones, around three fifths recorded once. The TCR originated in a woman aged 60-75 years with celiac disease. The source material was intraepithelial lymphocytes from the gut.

The CDR3 sequence is CASAGGSYEQYF. As DNA, the CDR3 is TGTGCCAGTGCGGGCGGATCCTACGAGCAGTACTTC. The chain couples TRBV19 to TRBJ2-7, with a tentative D call TRBD2 (5 bases). The CDR3 has 12 residues. Germline CDR1 LNHDA, CDR2 SQIVND (reference sequence). Trimming left V 8 bases short and J 1 base short, with 9 bases between.